This T cell receptor beta chain appears in the sequencing data of a study of blood T cell repertoires in COVID-19. V was pared by 0 bases and J by 2 bases, with 8 bases between. The CDR3 is 15 residues long. The germline V gene has CDR1 SGHRS and CDR2 YFSETQ. This table comes from immunoSEQ multiplex PCR, and its TCRdb copy is limited to in-frame clones, with some not included. Seen here are some 60,000 clones, around four fifths observed once, and the top ten hold approximately 30%. The specimen sequenced was peripheral blood. This TCR was sampled from a human donor in a cohort sampled during active COVID-19. This rearrangement joins TRBV5-1 to TRBJ1-4; maybe TRBD1 (6 bases). CDR3 region: CASSLERGTNEKLFF. The CDR3 DNA sequence: TGCGCCAGCAGCTTGGAAAGGGGGACTAATGAAAAACTGTTTTTT.